The text below deals with one T cell receptor beta chain. The specificity of this receptor is unknown. Nothing much larger sits one base from this clone, and base qualities are not available. This sample stems from a study of blood T cells in healthy people across ages (dated by TCRdb to the mid-2010s). Regarding the study in general: In model experiments, template switching captured roughly one uniquely barcoded TCR beta cDNA molecule for every two T cells. To track age-related changes in TCR beta repertoire diversity, the study relied on deep sequencing normalized with unique cDNA molecular identifiers. The donors were divided into four age groups: young (average 16 years), middle-aged (approximately 42), aged (about 61) and long-lived (roughly 88). Using the same blood draw, the study looked at two additional independent replicas of 1 million unique cDNA reads for two donors, one aged 18 to 30 and the other aged 80 or older.

V gives up 5 bases and J gives up 2 bases, and the segment between their germline ends measures 19 bases. The CDR3 numbers 16 residues from cysteine through phenylalanine. Only the CDR3 portion is preserved as DNA: 48 bases, with reading frame beginning at the first base. Taken from the germline V gene, the CDR1 and CDR2 loops are MDHEN and SYDVKM. Study-level results and caveats: Donor CMV infection status was unknown, potentially confounding age-related changes in expanded clonotypes. Estimates of total diversity from one million sequenced T cells were regarded as lower bounds and underestimates. Observed TCR beta diversity per million T cells fell roughly linearly with age, and a significant reduction was already apparent by age approximately 40. A strong correlation was found between observed TCR beta diversity and the percentage of naive T cells measured by flow cytometry. Compared with the aged group, more naive CD4+ T cells, fewer expanded clones and increased TCR diversity were shown by the long-lived group, suggesting age selection. Since profiling was done on bulk unsorted PBMCs, naive and antigen-experienced compartments could not be conclusively compared.

The approximately 41 donors, aged 6 to 90 years, were systemically healthy Caucasian individuals from Russia. Roughly 11 milliliters of peripheral blood were drawn from each donor into EDTA-treated Vacutainer tubes. Ficoll-Paque density-gradient centrifugation was used to isolate PBMCs, with at least 7 million per sample. Trizol reagent was used to extract total RNA from the PBMCs, yielding at least 6 micrograms per sample. For every donor, flow cytometry on a PBMC aliquot measured the percentage of naive CD45RAhigh/CD27high T cells. The method behind the library was 5' RACE. Sequenced on an Illumina HiSeq 2500. The second PCR ran for roughly 7 to 11 cycles and used a J-beta primer mix along with a sample-barcoded 5' primer. A unique molecular identifier was introduced onto each TCR beta cDNA molecule by a template-switch 5' adaptor carrying 12 random nucleotides. Each sample yielded at least 3 million CDR3-containing paired-end reads. All of the RNA was converted into first-strand cDNA using the Mint cDNA synthesis kit, with a TRBC-specific oligonucleotide serving as the primer. Following uracil-DNA glycosylase treatment, a first 18-cycle PCR with universal primers M1SS and BC2_uni_R was performed on all cDNA. As for the authors' bioinformatics: Each sample was normalized by randomly selecting 1 million high-quality reads, each carrying a distinct molecular identifier. Instead of being binned into consensus sequences, reads that shared molecular identifiers were thrown out. CDR3 identification, clonotype clustering and error correction used MiTCR with a Q25 quality threshold and the strictest error-elimination algorithm. A nonparametric unseen species model using Euler transformation provided a lower-bound estimate of total TCR beta diversity. TCRdb reran the public reads through fastp at Q25 and MiXCR, keeping productive beta chains. Records with the same CDR3 protein are collapsed into one entry carrying the most frequent genes and DNA. The V and J calls were not made by the authors but by TCRdb's processing. The sample profile shows under 1,100,000 distinct CDR3 sequences; around 25% of them were found once. Clones ranked in the top ten supply 0.65% to 0.95% of the sample.

This same sample was also part of a study on T cells of mothers and their children. The second study reports: Donors were nine systemically healthy Caucasian individuals: three mothers and their six children. cDNA synthesis consumed the entire amount of extracted RNA, loaded at about 1.6 ug RNA in each 15 ul reaction. In the second PCR, the M1S primer introduced both the sample barcodes and 2-4 random nucleotides. Each mother yielded over 8.5 million TCR beta CDR3 reads and each child roughly 3 million reads. In both related and unrelated pairs, thymic selection shapes the output of TCR recombination in a similar way, with inherited differences having only a minor effect. Normalized repertoire overlap was always slightly but never significantly higher in related than unrelated mother-child pairs. No persistent microchimeric T cell clones were found, with a detection sensitivity of around 100 clones per million clonotypes. To look for features that set related mother-child pairs apart from unrelated individuals, the researchers ran deep NGS to compare the TCR beta repertoires of mothers and children. The mean age was around 40 +/- 4 years for the mothers and approximately 11 +/- 4 years for the children. After adapters were ligated using NEBNext reagents, the libraries underwent 100+100 nt paired-end sequencing on an Illumina HiSeq 2000. To prevent cross-contamination, the mother and child libraries were prepared one month apart and sequenced in separate runs. For each donor, somewhere between roughly 500,000 and 2,300,000 distinct TCR beta clonotypes were identified. Naive TCR beta clonotypes were estimated from low-frequency clonotypes matched to each donor's FACS-determined naive share, without sorting.

This clonotype was sampled from a girl aged 2-10 years in good health. Material for sequencing was blood. The chain is encoded by TRBV28 joined to TRBJ2-7; 7 matching bases give a weak D call of TRBD2. The CDR3 protein is CASSPPPAGQTYEQYF. The nucleotides are TGTGCCAGCAGTCCACCCCCAGCGGGACAAACCTACGAGCAGTACTTC. Full variable domain (CDR3 extended with the reference TRBV28 and TRBJ2-7 proteins): DVKVTQSSRYLVKRTGEKVFLECVQDMDHENMFWYRQDPGLGLRLIYFSYDVKMKEKGDIPEGYSVSREKKERFSLILESASTNQTSMYLCASSPPPAGQTYEQYFGPGTRLTVT.